The sequence of this T cell receptor beta chain was determined in a study of regulatory T cells in long-lasting Graves disease. General study results and limits: Only peripheral blood was studied, not thyroid tissue.

In the case of this clonotype: The antigen is not known. A much larger clone lies one base from this, so it may be a read error.

Combining iRepertoire HTBI primers with Arm-PCR of CDR3 regions, the authors built TCR beta libraries. Using its own MiXCR run on the multiplex PCR reads, TCRdb lists one record per CDR3 protein. The table includes hundreds of thousands of distinct CDR3 sequences, roughly 13% detected once. Specified time point: newly diagnosed GD, antithyroid drugs for less than 3 months. PBMC-derived RNA was used for the TCR library. With 6 bases clipped from V and 2 bases from J, the junction kept 7 bases outside the gene matches. The CDR3 covers 14 residues. Germline assignment: CDR1 SQVTM and CDR2 ANQGSEA. The same sample was also studied in work on T cells in Graves' hyperthyroidism and ophthalmopathy. In that study: First-round RT-PCR with HTBI primers amplified the TCR CDR3 region.

The genes are TRBV29-1 and TRBJ1-2, with 9 bases aligning to TRBD1. This clonotype originated in a man between 25 and 39 years old with Graves disease. The sequenced sample was peripheral blood mononuclear cells (PBMCs), obtained at new diagnosis, from a patient treated with antithyroid drugs. The CDR3 DNA reads as TGCAGCGTCCCGGACAGGGGATTCAACTATGGCTACACCTTC. As protein: CSVPDRGFNYGYTF. The whole variable domain, remainder taken from reference TRBV29-1 and TRBJ1-2, is SAVISQKPSRDICQRGTSLTIQCQVDSQVTMMFWYRQQPGQSLTLIATANQGSEATYESGFVIDKFPISRPNLTFSTLTVSNMSPEDSSIYLCSVPDRGFNYGYTFGSGTRLTVV.